The TCR beta chain described here comes from a study of T cell repertoires in cytomegalovirus infection. Across the study: It was recently identified HLA-C-restricted and well-studied HLA-B-restricted CMV epitopes that the study used. From public TCR beta signatures came an indication of both CMV infection and matching HLA type. Study observations and caveats: Cumulated frequencies of public TCR beta families served to identify carriers of CMV plus the relevant HLA. What dominated the ex vivo response were HLA-C-restricted CMV-specific TCR beta clonotypes.

V lost 0 bases and J 1 base, leaving 13 bases between the germline ends. This CDR3 has 16 residues. In germline, CDR1 is MNHEY, CDR2 SVGAGI. One entry per CDR3 protein, called by TCRdb with MiXCR from the reads. Of some 920,000 distinct CDR3 sequences in the sample, approximately 31% were seen once. In this sample, this clonotype turned up many times. Antigen: not known. Sample: cultured CD8+ T cells from PBMCs, taken from culture after CMV antigen stimulation. The source of this sequence is a human donor in good health (CMV status not recorded). Some clones in this sample may be carry-over from other donors' samples. The V and J genes are TRBV6-5 and TRBJ2-7; weak D call: TRBD2 (6 bases). CDR3 in DNA: TGTGCCAGCAGTTACTCTTGGGACTGGACTTCCTACGAGCAGTACTTC. Amino acids: CASSYSWDWTSYEQYF.